This TCR beta chain was sequenced during a study of blood T cell repertoires in COVID-19. Across the whole study: Researchers got acute and convalescent COVID-19 samples from the United States, Italy and Spain.

V was pared by 4 bases and J by 4 bases, with 9 bases of the junction left unmatched. Germline V gene data show CDR1 as SGHNT and CDR2 as YYREEE (reference sequence). The CDR3 sequence is 15 residues long. In the source study's methods: From reference gene primer amplification, estimates of nucleated cell counts were derived. Profiled with immunoSEQ multiplex PCR; TCRdb holds only in-frame clones, not every one. The V and J calls and the clone size are those of that table, but D and trimming were determined from the DNA. The sample lists 150,000 to 200,000 clones, roughly three quarters occurring once. Enrollment of patients from Seattle took place during active infection, with longitudinal follow-up.

This TCR was recovered from a woman aged 40 to 49 with COVID-19, enrolled during active disease. This chain connects TRBV5-4 to TRBJ2-7; 9 bases match TRBD1. Sequences were obtained from peripheral blood. The CDR3, as DNA: TGTGCCAGCAGCCCACCCGGGACAGGGAAGTACGAGCAGTACTTC. Its protein is CASSPPGTGKYEQYF.